A selection of T cell receptor beta chains follows, all from one sample in a study of cytomegalovirus exposure and HLA in healthy donors. Clones were read by immunoSEQ multiplex PCR, and TCRdb kept only the in-frame ones, dropping some. The sample lists about 110,000 clones, over 60% occurring once. Sequenced sample: PBMCs. The receptors shown here come from a man aged 25 to 40 in good health and CMV-seropositive. Both conserved end residues are part of each CDR3. The D gene is left open where the match is weak. Size tells how often a clone was seen (once, few, many) or the class of an expanded clone, and some rows leave it out.

v_gene: TRBV29-1; abundance: few; j_gene: TRBJ1-2; d_gene: -; len: 12; CDR3aa: CSVETDHYGYTF; CDR3nt: TGCAGCGTTGAGACAGATCACTATGGCTACACCTTC
v_gene: TRBV6-1; abundance: few; j_gene: TRBJ1-2; d_gene: TRBD1; len: 15; CDR3aa: CASRMGDRALYGYTF; CDR3nt: TGTGCCAGCAGGATGGGGGACAGGGCCCTCTATGGCTACACCTTC
v_gene: TRBV10-3; abundance: -; j_gene: TRBJ2-7; d_gene: TRBD1; len: 12; CDR3aa: CAGGQGPGEQYF; CDR3nt: TGTGCCGGGGGACAGGGTCCAGGGGAGCAGTACTTC
v_gene: TRBV27; abundance: -; j_gene: TRBJ1-1; d_gene: -; len: 15; CDR3aa: CASSPHGYMNTEAFF; CDR3nt: TGTGCCAGCAGTCCCCACGGGTACATGAACACTGAAGCTTTCTTT
v_gene: TRBV7-9; abundance: -; j_gene: TRBJ2-7; d_gene: TRBD1; len: 14; CDR3aa: CASSSDRSAYEQYF; CDR3nt: TGTGCCAGCAGCTCGGACAGGTCGGCCTACGAGCAGTACTTC
v_gene: TRBV18; abundance: -; j_gene: TRBJ1-4; d_gene: -; len: 14; CDR3aa: CASSPQGHNEKLFF; CDR3nt: TGTGCCAGCTCACCACAGGGACATAATGAAAAACTGTTTTTT
v_gene: TRBV2; abundance: -; j_gene: TRBJ1-4; d_gene: -; len: 13; CDR3aa: CASRGGRNEKLFF; CDR3nt: TGTGCCAGCAGGGGTGGGAGGAATGAAAAACTGTTTTTT
v_gene: TRBV10-2; abundance: once; j_gene: TRBJ2-3; d_gene: TRBD2; len: 15; CDR3aa: CASSSLAGGVDTQYF; CDR3nt: TGCGCCAGCAGTAGTCTAGCGGGGGGGGTAGATACGCAGTATTTT
v_gene: TRBV30; abundance: few; j_gene: TRBJ1-1; d_gene: TRBD1; len: 13; CDR3aa: CAWAGQGDTEAFF; CDR3nt: TGTGCCTGGGCGGGACAGGGGGACACTGAAGCTTTCTTT
v_gene: TRBV6-5; abundance: -; j_gene: TRBJ2-7; d_gene: -; len: 15; CDR3aa: CASSYGQVASYEQYF; CDR3nt: TGTGCCAGCAGTTACGGGCAGGTCGCCTCCTACGAGCAGTACTTC
v_gene: TRBV18; abundance: -; j_gene: TRBJ1-1; d_gene: TRBD1; len: 15; CDR3aa: CASSRNGQGNTEAFF; CDR3nt: TGTGCCAGCTCACGAAACGGACAGGGGAACACTGAAGCTTTCTTT
v_gene: TRBV28; abundance: -; j_gene: TRBJ2-5; d_gene: -; len: 13; CDR3aa: CASTSGPTGTQYF; CDR3nt: TGTGCCAGCACCTCGGGACCGACAGGGACCCAGTACTTC
v_gene: TRBV18; abundance: few; j_gene: TRBJ2-5; d_gene: TRBD1; len: 18; CDR3aa: CASSPRQAGGGWRETQYF; CDR3nt: TGTGCCAGCTCCCCACGGCAGGCAGGGGGCGGCTGGAGAGAGACCCAGTACTTC
v_gene: TRBV28; abundance: few; j_gene: TRBJ2-3; d_gene: TRBD2; len: 15; CDR3aa: CASSFSGGGTDTQYF; CDR3nt: TGTGCCAGCAGTTTTAGCGGGGGGGGCACAGATACGCAGTATTTT
v_gene: TRBV28; abundance: -; j_gene: TRBJ2-5; d_gene: TRBD2; len: 15; CDR3aa: CASSPSGAAPETQYF; CDR3nt: TGTGCCAGCAGCCCTAGCGGGGCTGCCCCAGAGACCCAGTACTTC
v_gene: TRBV7-8; abundance: -; j_gene: TRBJ1-4; d_gene: -; len: 19; CDR3aa: CASSLERGWRGRGNEKLFF; CDR3nt: TGTGCCAGCAGCTTAGAAAGGGGTTGGAGGGGACGAGGTAATGAAAAACTGTTTTTT
v_gene: TRBV28; abundance: -; j_gene: TRBJ1-1; d_gene: -; len: 13; CDR3aa: CASSLSPGTEAFF; CDR3nt: TGTGCCAGCAGTTTATCCCCGGGGACTGAAGCTTTCTTT
v_gene: TRBV4-1; abundance: few; j_gene: TRBJ1-1; d_gene: -; len: 13; CDR3aa: CASSQSGNTEAFF; CDR3nt: TGCGCCAGCAGCCAATCCGGGAACACTGAAGCTTTCTTT
v_gene: TRBV6-5; abundance: once; j_gene: TRBJ2-5; d_gene: TRBD2; len: 12; CDR3aa: CASASGGETQYF; CDR3nt: TGTGCCAGCGCTAGCGGGGGAGAGACCCAGTACTTC
v_gene: TRBV7-2; abundance: once; j_gene: TRBJ2-2; d_gene: TRBD2; len: 15; CDR3aa: CASSQRGGRTGELFF; CDR3nt: TGTGCCAGCAGCCAGCGGGGGGGCCGCACCGGGGAGCTGTTTTTT
v_gene: TRBV11-3; abundance: few; j_gene: TRBJ1-1; d_gene: TRBD1; len: 15; CDR3aa: CASSKVAGGRAEAFF; CDR3nt: TGTGCCAGCAGCAAAGTGGCAGGGGGCAGGGCTGAAGCTTTCTTT
v_gene: TRBV9; abundance: -; j_gene: TRBJ1-1; d_gene: TRBD1; len: 17; CDR3aa: CASSYSRDRGSAREAFF; CDR3nt: TGTGCCAGCAGCTATTCGAGGGACAGGGGGTCAGCCCGTGAAGCTTTCTTT
v_gene: TRBV27; abundance: -; j_gene: TRBJ2-5; d_gene: -; len: 16; CDR3aa: CASSQRLSGAWETQYF; CDR3nt: TGTGCCAGCAGTCAACGCCTTAGTGGGGCCTGGGAGACCCAGTACTTC
v_gene: TRBV4-3; abundance: -; j_gene: TRBJ2-1; d_gene: TRBD2; len: 15; CDR3aa: CASSQELAGGHEQFF; CDR3nt: TGCGCCAGCAGCCAAGAACTAGCGGGGGGGCATGAGCAGTTCTTC
v_gene: TRBV5-8; abundance: few; j_gene: TRBJ1-5; d_gene: TRBD1; len: 14; CDR3aa: CASSRTGFMEPQHF; CDR3nt: TGTGCCAGCAGCCGGACAGGGTTTATGGAGCCCCAGCATTTT
v_gene: TRBV6-1; abundance: -; j_gene: TRBJ1-1; d_gene: -; len: 13; CDR3aa: CASSLRQDLEAFF; CDR3nt: TGTGCCAGCAGTCTACGACAGGACCTGGAAGCTTTCTTT
v_gene: TRBV11-2; abundance: -; j_gene: TRBJ1-6; d_gene: -; len: 12; CDR3aa: CASSWGDSPLHF; CDR3nt: TGTGCCAGCAGCTGGGGAGATTCACCCCTCCACTTT
v_gene: TRBV7-7; abundance: -; j_gene: TRBJ2-2; d_gene: TRBD2; len: 15; CDR3aa: CASSLGRGITGELFF; CDR3nt: TGTGCTAGCAGCTTGGGGCGGGGGATCACCGGGGAGCTGTTTTTT
v_gene: TRBV7-2; abundance: once; j_gene: TRBJ1-1; d_gene: -; len: 14; CDR3aa: CASSFSNGNTEAFF; CDR3nt: TGTGCCAGCAGCTTTAGTAACGGGAACACTGAAGCTTTCTTT
v_gene: TRBV11-3; abundance: -; j_gene: TRBJ2-1; d_gene: TRBD1; len: 17; CDR3aa: CASSAPGQGDHGNEQFF; CDR3nt: TGTGCCAGCAGCGCCCCGGGACAGGGGGATCACGGCAATGAGCAGTTCTTC
v_gene: TRBV5-6; abundance: once; j_gene: TRBJ2-7; d_gene: -; len: 13; CDR3aa: CASSPWSSPEQYF; CDR3nt: TGTGCCAGCAGCCCTTGGAGTAGCCCAGAGCAGTACTTC
v_gene: TRBV5-6; abundance: -; j_gene: TRBJ1-2; d_gene: -; len: 11; CDR3aa: CASSFRQDHTF; CDR3nt: TGTGCCAGCAGCTTTCGACAGGACCACACCTTC
v_gene: TRBV2; abundance: once; j_gene: TRBJ2-7; d_gene: TRBD2; len: 14; CDR3aa: CASSPGGRTYEQYF; CDR3nt: TGTGCCAGCAGTCCTGGCGGGAGGACCTACGAGCAGTACTTC
v_gene: TRBV29-1; abundance: -; j_gene: TRBJ1-2; d_gene: -; len: 12; CDR3aa: CSVPNPGKGYTF; CDR3nt: TGCAGCGTTCCCAACCCGGGAAAAGGCTACACCTTC
v_gene: TRBV6-5; abundance: -; j_gene: TRBJ2-1; d_gene: -; len: 12; CDR3aa: CASSWPEDEQFF; CDR3nt: TGTGCCAGCAGTTGGCCCGAGGATGAGCAGTTCTTC
v_gene: TRBV27; abundance: -; j_gene: TRBJ1-5; d_gene: TRBD1; len: 15; CDR3aa: CASSPSGQGVQPQHF; CDR3nt: TGTGCCAGCAGTCCCTCGGGACAGGGTGTTCAGCCCCAGCATTTT
v_gene: TRBV28; abundance: -; j_gene: TRBJ2-1; d_gene: -; len: 17; CDR3aa: CASSFGYRPGTYNEQFF; CDR3nt: TGTGCCAGCAGTTTTGGGTACCGCCCGGGGACCTACAATGAGCAGTTCTTC
v_gene: TRBV28; abundance: -; j_gene: TRBJ1-4; d_gene: -; len: 13; CDR3aa: CASHGRANEKLFF; CDR3nt: TGTGCCAGTCACGGCAGGGCTAATGAAAAACTGTTTTTT
v_gene: TRBV11-2; abundance: -; j_gene: TRBJ1-1; d_gene: -; len: 15; CDR3aa: CASSLGYRANTEAFF; CDR3nt: TGTGCCAGCAGCTTAGGATACAGAGCGAACACTGAAGCTTTCTTT
v_gene: TRBV6-4; abundance: -; j_gene: TRBJ1-1; d_gene: -; len: 13; CDR3aa: CASSLTGNTEAFF; CDR3nt: TGTGCCAGCAGCTTGACAGGCAACACTGAAGCTTTCTTT
v_gene: TRBV6-5; abundance: few; j_gene: TRBJ2-7; d_gene: TRBD1; len: 14; CDR3aa: CASRLDRGSYEQYF; CDR3nt: TGTGCCAGCAGGTTAGACAGGGGGAGCTACGAGCAGTACTTC
v_gene: TRBV27; abundance: -; j_gene: TRBJ2-5; d_gene: -; len: 13; CDR3aa: CASSWTGRETQYF; CDR3nt: TGTGCCAGCAGTTGGACGGGGAGAGAGACCCAGTACTTC
v_gene: TRBV30; abundance: -; j_gene: TRBJ1-5; d_gene: TRBD1; len: 13; CDR3aa: CAWAGGSNQPQHF; CDR3nt: TGTGCCTGGGCAGGGGGATCGAACCAGCCCCAGCATTTT
v_gene: TRBV28; abundance: -; j_gene: TRBJ2-3; d_gene: TRBD1; len: 17; CDR3aa: CASTPLSPTGAADTQYF; CDR3nt: TGTGCCAGCACCCCTCTCTCCCCGACAGGGGCGGCAGATACGCAGTATTTT
v_gene: TRBV19; abundance: -; j_gene: TRBJ1-4; d_gene: TRBD1; len: 14; CDR3aa: CASSMETGDEKLFF; CDR3nt: TGTGCCAGTAGTATGGAAACAGGGGATGAAAAACTGTTTTTT
v_gene: TRBV27; abundance: few; j_gene: TRBJ1-5; d_gene: TRBD1; len: 16; CDR3aa: CASSFLSGGDNQPQHF; CDR3nt: TGTGCCAGCAGTTTCCTGTCAGGGGGTGACAATCAGCCCCAGCATTTT
v_gene: TRBV9; abundance: -; j_gene: TRBJ1-6; d_gene: -; len: 18; CDR3aa: CASSPTREGGGDMSPLHF; CDR3nt: TGTGCCAGCAGCCCCACGAGGGAGGGGGGGGGTGATATGTCACCCCTCCACTTT
v_gene: TRBV28; abundance: -; j_gene: TRBJ1-5; d_gene: TRBD1; len: 17; CDR3aa: CASSPQDRAVVDQPQHF; CDR3nt: TGTGCCAGCAGTCCGCAAGACAGGGCGGTTGTCGATCAGCCCCAGCATTTT
v_gene: TRBV11-2; abundance: -; j_gene: TRBJ2-3; d_gene: -; len: 15; CDR3aa: CASSFGPGRADTQYF; CDR3nt: -
v_gene: TRBV5-1; abundance: once; j_gene: TRBJ2-5; d_gene: TRBD1; len: 14; CDR3aa: CASSLGTGGETQYF; CDR3nt: TGCGCCAGCAGCCTCGGGACAGGGGGGGAGACCCAGTACTTC
v_gene: TRBV5-5; abundance: -; j_gene: TRBJ1-1; d_gene: TRBD1; len: 14; CDR3aa: CASSYRGRNTEAFF; CDR3nt: TGTGCCAGCAGCTACAGGGGGAGGAACACTGAAGCTTTCTTT
v_gene: TRBV9; abundance: -; j_gene: TRBJ1-2; d_gene: TRBD1; len: 15; CDR3aa: CASSLPVGQNYGYTF; CDR3nt: TGTGCCAGCAGCCTTCCCGTGGGACAGAACTATGGCTACACCTTC
v_gene: TRBV7-8; abundance: few; j_gene: TRBJ2-5; d_gene: TRBD2; len: 15; CDR3aa: CASSLQRGGRETQYF; CDR3nt: TGTGCCAGCAGCTTACAGCGGGGGGGCCGAGAGACCCAGTACTTC